A selection of T cell receptor beta chains follows, all from one sample in a study of shared clonotypes between healthy human individuals. Using immunoSEQ multiplex PCR, the repertoire was profiled, and TCRdb retains in-frame clones only, with some absent. The sample carries around 550,000 clones, around 96% recorded once. The sequenced sample consisted of naive CD8+ T cells sorted from blood. Receptors were obtained from a woman between 25 and 40 years old in good health. CDR3s include the opening cysteine and the closing phenylalanine or tryptophan. D genes are given only for firm matches. Clone size appears in some rows only: once, few, many, or a class for an expanded clone.

TRBJ2-1 - - TRBV19 TGTGCCAGTAGTGTGAATTCCTACAATGAGCAGTTCTTC CASSVNSYNEQFF
TRBJ1-1 - - TRBV7-9 TGTGCCAGCAGCTCGCCAGCAACCGACCGGGGTTACGGCACTGAAGCTTTCTTT CASSSPATDRGYGTEAFF
TRBJ1-2 - - TRBV9 TGTGCCAGCAGCGTAGCGGGTTTCAGCTATGGCTACACCTTC CASSVAGFSYGYTF
TRBJ1-5 - - TRBV4-2 TGTGCCAGCAGCCAAGATCAAGAGCAGCCCCAGCATTTT CASSQDQEQPQHF
TRBJ1-1 - - TRBV11-2 TGTGCCAGCAGCATAGACATGAACACTGAAGCTTTCTTT CASSIDMNTEAFF
TRBJ2-7 - - TRBV7-9 TGTGCCAGCAGCTTAGCGCTGCAGCGCTACGAGCAGTACTTC CASSLALQRYEQYF
TRBJ2-7 - - TRBV29-1 TGCAGCGTTGCCAGAACCTACGAGCAGTACTTC CSVARTYEQYF
TRBJ1-2 once - TRBV7-8 TGTGCCAGCAGCCTCGCCCGAGGTGGCTACACCTTC CASSLARGGYTF
TRBJ2-1 - - TRBV2 TGTGCCAGCAGTGAAGGGCAGGGTGCCTACAATGAGCAGTTCTTC CASSEGQGAYNEQFF
TRBJ2-7 - TRBD2 TRBV14 TGTGCCAGCAGCCAAGTCGGCGGGAGCAGTTACTACGAGCAGTACTTC CASSQVGGSSYYEQYF
TRBJ1-1 - - TRBV2 TGTGCCGGGGGGGCTGGTGAAGCTTTCTTT CAGGAGEAFF
TRBJ2-5 - - TRBV7-9 TGTGCCAGCAGCATCCCGGCCGGGAGTGGTCAAGAGACCCAGTACTTC CASSIPAGSGQETQYF
TRBJ2-7 - - TRBV29-1 TGCAGCGTTGAAGGCCTTGCCAACGAGCAGTACTTC CSVEGLANEQYF
TRBJ2-7 - TRBD2 TRBV27 TGTGCCAGCAGCAGCCGGGAGGCACTAGTCTACGAGCAGTACTTC CASSSREALVYEQYF
TRBJ1-4 - - TRBV19 TGTGCCAGTAGTATATTTGGAGAAGCAACTAATGAAAAACTGTTTTTT CASSIFGEATNEKLFF
TRBJ1-1 - - TRBV11-2 TGTGCCAGCAGCGCAGGCACGAACACTGAAGCTTTCTTT CASSAGTNTEAFF
TRBJ2-5 - TRBD2 TRBV27 TGTGCCAGCAGTTCCGGACTAGCGGGAGGTGTAGAGACCCAGTACTTC CASSSGLAGGVETQYF
TRBJ2-7 - TRBD1 TRBV29-1 TGCAGCGTTGGGACAGGGGTAGATCGCTACGAGCAGTACTTC CSVGTGVDRYEQYF
TRBJ1-1 - - TRBV28 TGTGCCAGCAGGACTCTGGGGGACACTGAAGCTTTCTTT CASRTLGDTEAFF
TRBJ2-7 once - TRBV4-1 TGCGCCAGCAGCCACCCCTACGCCCACGAGCAGTACTTC CASSHPYAHEQYF
TRBJ2-6 - - TRBV10-3 TGTGCCATCAGTCCCAGAAAAGGTGCTGGGGCCAACGTCCTGACTTTC CAISPRKGAGANVLTF
TRBJ2-2 - - TRBV30 TGTGCCTGGAGTGTACAAACCGGGGAGCTGTTTTTT CAWSVQTGELFF
TRBJ2-1 - TRBD2 TRBV30 TGTGCCTGGCAAGCGGGAGGAAGCTCCTACAATGAGCAGTTCTTC CAWQAGGSSYNEQFF
TRBJ2-3 once - TRBV13 TGTGCCAGCAGCCCAACCGGGACTGCAAGAGATACGCAGTATTTT CASSPTGTARDTQYF
TRBJ1-1 - - TRBV5-1 TGCGCCAGCAGCTTGATGGCGGAGGACACTGAAGCTTTCTTT CASSLMAEDTEAFF
TRBJ2-7 - TRBD2 TRBV7-9 TGTGCCAGCAGCTTACCAGCGGGAGGCTACGAGCAGTACTTC CASSLPAGGYEQYF
TRBJ2-7 - TRBD1 TRBV5-4 TGTGCCAGCAGCTTGGCGTTAGGACAGGCAGTCTACGAGCAGTACTTC CASSLALGQAVYEQYF
TRBJ2-1 - - TRBV27 TGTGCCAGCAGTTTATCCGGGTCCTTCTACAATGAGCAGTTCTTC CASSLSGSFYNEQFF
TRBJ2-2 once - TRBV27 TGTGCCAGCAGTTTATCAGTAGGGGGGGGCGGGGAGCTGTTTTTT CASSLSVGGGGELFF
TRBJ2-7 - TRBD2 TRBV7-8 TGTGCCAGCAGCTTAGCTGGTTGGCGGGAGACGACCTACGAGCAGTACTTC CASSLAGWRETTYEQYF
TRBJ2-3 - TRBD1 TRBV7-9 TGTGCCAGCAGCTCCCGGGACAGTCATGCTAGCACAGATACGCAGTATTTT CASSSRDSHASTDTQYF
TRBJ2-3 - - TRBV27 TGTGCCAGCAGTTTATATGGCAGCACAGATACGCAGTATTTT CASSLYGSTDTQYF
TRBJ1-1 - - TRBV6-5 TGTGCCAGCAGTTACGGATTCTTGACTGAAGCTTTCTTT CASSYGFLTEAFF
TRBJ2-1 few TRBD1 TRBV6-5 TGTGCCAGCGGGGGGACAGGGACTTACAATGAGCAGTTCTTC CASGGTGTYNEQFF
TRBJ2-7 once - TRBV21-1 TGTGCCAGCTTGAGGTCCGGGACTAGCGGGTACGAGCAGTACTTC CASLRSGTSGYEQYF
TRBJ1-5 - - TRBV7-8 TGTGCCAGCAGCCTGGGTGGGTTGGGGGGCAATCAGCCCCAGCATTTT CASSLGGLGGNQPQHF
TRBJ1-5 - - TRBV4-2 TGTGCCAGCAGCGCCACCCCGGGACTGTACAATCAGCCCCAGCATTTT CASSATPGLYNQPQHF
TRBJ2-7 - TRBD2 TRBV2 TGTGCCAGTCGACCGACGAAGGGACTACTGCACGAGCAGTACTTC CASRPTKGLLHEQYF
TRBJ2-1 - TRBD2 TRBV9 TGTGCCAGCAGCCCAGGACTAGCGGGTGGACAGCAGTTCTTC CASSPGLAGGQQFF
TRBJ2-1 once TRBD1 TRBV5-4 TGTGCCAGCAGCTTGGGACAGGGGCGAAATTACAATGAGCAGTTCTTC CASSLGQGRNYNEQFF
TRBJ2-7 - - TRBV5-6 TGTGCCAGCAGCTTGGTGACCAGCGCCTCTGAGCAGTACTTC CASSLVTSASEQYF
TRBJ2-1 - - TRBV10-3 TGTGCCATCAGTGAGTCGACGAGCGGAAGCTCCTACAATGAGCAGTTCTTC CAISESTSGSSYNEQFF
TRBJ2-2 - TRBD1 TRBV11-2 TGTGCCAGCAGCACACGGGGACAGAGAAACACCGGGGAGCTGTTTTTT CASSTRGQRNTGELFF
TRBJ2-7 - TRBD2 TRBV27 TGTGCCAGCAGTAACTGGGGGGGATCCGAGCAGTACTTC CASSNWGGSEQYF
TRBJ2-5 - TRBD2 TRBV19 TGTGCCAGTGGGGGGGGAGAGACCCAGTACTTC CASGGGETQYF
TRBJ2-1 - - TRBV9 TGTGCCAGCAGCGTAGAACACAATGAGCAGTTCTTC CASSVEHNEQFF
TRBJ1-5 - TRBD1 TRBV6-5 TGTGCCAGCAGCCCGGGACAGGGAAATCAGCCCCAGCATTTT CASSPGQGNQPQHF
TRBJ2-7 - - TRBV2 TGTGCCAGCACCCAAGAGTCGGGCAGGGACTACGAGCAGTACTTC CASTQESGRDYEQYF
TRBJ2-1 - TRBD1 TRBV9 TGTGCCAGCACCCGGACAGGGCTGCGGGGGCAGTTCTTC CASTRTGLRGQFF
TRBJ2-1 once TRBD2 TRBV27 TGTGCCAGCAGCGGACTAGCGGGTTGGAATGAGCAGTTCTTC CASSGLAGWNEQFF
TRBJ2-7 - TRBD1 TRBV2 TGTGCCAGCACAATGGCAGGGGGCACCTACGAGCAGTACTTC CASTMAGGTYEQYF
TRBJ2-3 once TRBD1 TRBV27 TGTGCCAGCAGTTCGCGCCAGGGGGCGGCAGATACGCAGTATTTT CASSSRQGAADTQYF
TRBJ1-2 - - TRBV6-5 TGTGCCACCGCCTTGTTGGCGGGTGTCAACTATGGCTACACCTTC CATALLAGVNYGYTF
TRBJ2-7 - TRBD2 TRBV11-2 TGTGCCAGCAGCTTACTTAGCGGGAGGCGCGAGCAGTACTTC CASSLLSGRREQYF
TRBJ2-7 once - TRBV6-1 TGTGCCAGCAGTTCCCGTTGGACAGAGCCTACCGAGCAGTACTTC CASSSRWTEPTEQYF